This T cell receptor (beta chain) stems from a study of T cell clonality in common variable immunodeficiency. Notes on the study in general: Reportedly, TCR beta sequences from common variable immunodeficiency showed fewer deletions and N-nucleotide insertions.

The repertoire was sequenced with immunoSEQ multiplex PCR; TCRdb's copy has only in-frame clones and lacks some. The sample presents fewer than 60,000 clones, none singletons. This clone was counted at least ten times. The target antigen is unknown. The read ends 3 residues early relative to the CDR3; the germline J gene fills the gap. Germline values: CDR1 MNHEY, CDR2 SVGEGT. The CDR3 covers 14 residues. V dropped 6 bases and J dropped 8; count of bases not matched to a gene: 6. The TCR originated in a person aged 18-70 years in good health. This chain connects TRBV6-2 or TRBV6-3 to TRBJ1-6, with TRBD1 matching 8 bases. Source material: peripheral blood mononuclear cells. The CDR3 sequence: CASRHGQGDSPLHF. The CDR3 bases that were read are TGTGCCAGCAGACACGGACAGGGCGATTCACCC.